The clone carrying this T cell receptor (beta chain) was recorded at least ten times. Stated time point: blood at routine non-recurrence follow-up after resection. These data originate in a study of spatial heterogeneity in lung cancer. TCRdb reanalysed the 5' RACE reads using MiXCR and keeps one entry per CDR3 protein. The sample consists of roughly 72,000 distinct CDR3 sequences, 8% to 9% of them appearing once. V was pared by 5 bases and J by 9 bases, with 20 bases between. The CDR3 loop spans 15 amino acids. Germline lookup yields CDR1 MDHEN and CDR2 SYDVKM. The TCR sequence derives from a female donor with early-stage non-small cell lung cancer. The sequencing here drew on PBMCs, taken at follow-up. V usage is TRBV28 and J usage is TRBJ1-5, with D unresolved. The CDR3 sequence: CASSAMTGDFGPQHF. CDR3 nucleotides: TGTGCCAGCAGTGCGATGACGGGAGATTTTGGGCCCCAGCATTTT.